The 5 T cell receptor beta chains below all came from one sample that was sequenced in a study of shared clonotypes between healthy human individuals. Repertoires were generated with immunoSEQ multiplex PCR, while TCRdb's copy carries only in-frame clones and drops some. The repertoire holds over a million clones, about 84% seen once, with about 0.52% in the top ten. Sequencing input: memory CD4+ T cells from PBMCs. The subset: CD45RA-negative fraction. The source of these receptors is a young man in good health. Some clones in this sample may be carry-over from other donors' samples.

The chain recombines TRBV7-2 with TRBJ2-3, with TRBD2 matching 7 bases. CDR1 SGHTA and CDR2 FQGNSA come from the germline V gene. This CDR3 region has 14 residues. J was trimmed by 2 bases and V by 5 bases; bases with no gene match: 4. CDR3 in amino acids: CASSRDYSTDTQYF. CDR3 bases: TGTGCCAGCAGCCGGGACTATTCCACAGATACGCAGTATTTT.

The gene calls are TRBV29-1 and TRBJ1-5; 9 bases are a match to TRBD1. V shed 7 bases, J shed 4 bases, and the junction held 5 bases outside the gene matches. Germline CDR1 SQVTM, CDR2 ANQGSEA. The CDR3 is made up of 13 amino acids. CDR3 coding DNA: TGCAGCGCGGGACAGGGTGGAAATCAGCCCCAGCATTTT. It translates to CSAGQGGNQPQHF. The full variable domain, completed using reference TRBV29-1 and TRBJ1-5, is SAVISQKPSRDICQRGTSLTIQCQVDSQVTMMFWYRQQPGQSLTLIATANQGSEATYESGFVIDKFPISRPNLTFSTLTVSNMSPEDSSIYLCSAGQGGNQPQHFGDGTRLSIL.

The chain uses TRBV5-1 and TRBJ2-1, with 16 bases matching TRBD2. V lost 4 bases and J lost 13; bases outside the gene matches: 5. Germline V lookup: CDR1 SGHRS, CDR2 YFSETQ. The CDR3 length is 14 residues. This chain's CDR3 is CASSEGLAGGPQFF. CDR3 coding DNA: TGCGCCAGCAGCGAGGGACTAGCGGGAGGGCCTCAGTTCTTC. The variable domain in full, with the rest retrieved from reference TRBV5-1 and TRBJ2-1, is KAGVTQTPRYLIKTRGQQVTLSCSPISGHRSVSWYQQTPGQGLQFLFEYFSETQRNKGNFPGRFSGRQFSNSRSEMNVSTLELGDSALYLCASSEGLAGGPQFFGPGTRLTVL.

In this sample, this clone turned up once. The rearrangement links TRBV6-1 to TRBJ2-7; TRBD2 matches 11 bases. The ends lost 1 base at V and 7 bases at J; junction bases unmatched: 6. In germline, CDR1 is MNHNS, CDR2 SASEGT. The CDR3 is 15 amino acids. The CDR3, as DNA: TGTGCCAGCAGTGAAGGACTAGCGGGACAAAGGGAGCAGTACTTC. This sequence encodes CASSEGLAGQREQYF.

This chain joins TRBV5-1 and TRBJ2-1, with TRBD2 identical over 13 bases. The CDR3 is made up of 15 amino acids. Germline CDR1 and CDR2: SGHRS and YFSETQ. The J segment lost 9 bases and the V segment lost 3 bases, leaving 6 bases of the junction unmatched. The chain's CDR3 is CASSSRTSGSPEQFF. The CDR3 nucleotides are TGCGCCAGCAGCTCGCGGACTAGCGGGAGTCCTGAGCAGTTCTTC.